A single sample gave rise to the 26 T cell receptor beta chains below, sequenced in a study of T cell responses to AZD1222 COVID-19 vaccine. Libraries were prepared by immunoSEQ multiplex PCR; TCRdb keeps only in-frame clonotypes and omits some of them. The sample consists of over 100,000 clones, around 82% of them appearing once. This sample comprised peripheral blood, obtained on day 0 of AZD1222 vaccination. These receptors originate from an adult in good health.

This clone has only a few counts. The chain links TRBV4-3 to TRBJ2-7, with TRBD2 matching over 11 bases. V lost 0 bases and J lost 6; bases outside the gene matches: 7. CDR1 and CDR2 from the germline V gene are LGHNA and YSLEER. The CDR3 is 16 residues long. CDR3 bases: TGCGCCAGCAGCCAAGATCCGGGACTAGCGGTTCGCGAGCAGTACTTC. Protein sequence: CASSQDPGLAVREQYF.

The genes are TRBV11-3 and TRBJ1-1; TRBD1 aligns across 8 bases. This CDR3 region has 14 residues. With 5 bases clipped from V and 5 bases from J, the junction kept 7 bases outside the gene matches. Germline-derived CDR1 and CDR2 are SGHNT and YENEEA. The CDR3 loop reads CASSADRGRTEAFF. CDR3 coding DNA: TGTGCCAGCAGCGCCGACAGGGGAAGAACTGAAGCTTTCTTT.

In this sample, this clone turned up once. V and J are TRBV29-1 and TRBJ1-2; D is unresolved. Germline V gene sequence: CDR1 SQVTM, CDR2 ANQGSEA. V was shortened by 2 bases and J by 2 bases, with 0 bases between the two germline ends. The CDR3 spans 10 residues. CDR3 residues: CSVENYGYTF. The CDR3 DNA sequence: TGCAGCGTTGAAAACTATGGCTACACCTTC.

This clone occurred a few times. The rearrangement uses TRBV27 and TRBJ2-7, with 10 bases that match TRBD2. With 2 bases clipped from V and 6 bases from J, the junction kept 7 bases outside the gene matches. The germline gives CDR1 MNHEY, CDR2 SMNVEV (reference sequence). CDR3 length: 15 amino acids. The CDR3 sequence is CASSLIAGGGVEQYF. The CDR3 nucleotides read TGTGCCAGCAGTTTAATAGCGGGAGGTGGGGTCGAGCAGTACTTC.

The rearrangement joins TRBV11-2 to TRBJ1-4; TRBD1 might be the D (5 bases). The V end lost 2 bases, the J end lost 7 bases, and 14 bases lay between the germline ends. CDR3 size: 15 residues. Germline V CDR1 and CDR2: SGHAT, FQNNGV. This CDR3 reads CASSLMGVTVEKLFF. The CDR3 DNA reads TGTGCCAGCAGCTTAATGGGGGTAACCGTTGAAAAACTGTTTTTT.

The genes are TRBV6-5 and TRBJ2-1, with TRBD1 matching 10 bases. Germline CDR1 is MNHEY and CDR2 is SVGAGI. The CDR3 contains 14 residues. Trimming cost V 8 bases and J 7 bases; bases outside gene matches: 8. This CDR3 is CASWPGQGSNEQFF. Written as DNA, the CDR3 is TGTGCCAGCTGGCCGGGACAGGGGTCGAATGAGCAGTTCTTC.

The chain has TRBV3-1 (or the pseudogene TRBV3-2) and TRBJ1-6; 10 nucleotides match TRBD1. The length of the CDR3 is 16 residues. Germline CDR1 LGHDT, CDR2 YNNKEL (reference sequence). V shed 4 bases, J shed 8 bases, and the junction held 8 bases outside the gene matches. DNA for the CDR3: TGTGCCAGCAGCCGCTACTCCGGGACAGGGGATTCACCCCTCCACTTT. Its protein is CASSRYSGTGDSPLHF.

The chain links TRBV7-9 to TRBJ1-2, with D hard to call. Per germline, CDR1 SEHNR and CDR2 FQNEAQ (reference sequence). Trimming pared 5 bases from V and 3 bases from J, leaving 10 bases between. The CDR3 totals 13 residues. The CDR3 nucleotides read TGTGCCAGCAGCCTCGACAATCACTATGGCTACACCTTC. Protein: CASSLDNHYGYTF.

This clone turned up a few times. The chain joins TRBV6-5 to TRBJ1-1; no reliable D call. The CDR3 runs to 14 residues. Per the germline V gene, CDR1 is MNHEY and CDR2 is SVGAGI. Trimming removed 7 bases from V and 4 bases from J, with 16 bases in between. CDR3 bases: TGTGCCAGCACCCGGGGTGGTTCGAGCACTGAAGCTTTCTTT. This translates into CASTRGGSSTEAFF.

This clone was counted between two and nine times. The chain combines TRBV27 with TRBJ2-7; possibly TRBD2 for D (6 bases). Germline V CDR1 and CDR2: MNHEY, SMNVEV (reference sequence). The CDR3 runs 13 residues. V lost 6 bases, J lost 4 bases, and 13 bases lay in between. CDR3 in DNA: TGTGCCAGCAGGCCCGCGGGACCTTACGAGCAGTACTTC. Protein product: CASRPAGPYEQYF.

This clone was recorded once. The chain couples TRBV7-2 to TRBJ2-7, with a tentative D call TRBD1 (5 bases). Trimming stripped 1 base from V and 2 bases from J, with 18 bases between. This CDR3 has 17 residues. Germline V gene lookup returns CDR1 SGHTA and CDR2 FQGNSA. In nucleotides, the CDR3 is TGTGCCAGCAGCTTAGGTCGTACGGGCAGGGCTGCCTACGAGCAGTACTTC. Translation gives CASSLGRTGRAAYEQYF.

In this sample, this clone turned up once. The rearrangement uses TRBV18 and TRBJ2-2, with 8 bases identical to TRBD1. The germline gives CDR1 KGHSH, CDR2 LQKENI. This CDR3 has 15 residues. Losses at the gene ends were 6 bases for V and 0 bases for J; bases not matched to a gene: 3. The CDR3 nucleotides read TGTGCCAGCTCGGACAGGGCAGCGAACACCGGGGAGCTGTTTTTT. Its protein is CASSDRAANTGELFF.

V is TRBV6-5 and J is TRBJ2-6; D remains unclear. Per germline, CDR1 MNHEY and CDR2 SVGAGI. Trimming removed 5 bases at V and 4 bases at J, with 9 bases between. CDR3 size: 14 residues. The CDR3: CASSRTGGANVLTF. CDR3 sequence (DNA): TGTGCCAGCAGTCGGACGGGCGGGGCCAACGTCCTGACTTTC.

This rearrangement joins TRBV18 to TRBJ1-5; D gene ambiguous. The CDR3 has 14 amino acids. V lost 3 bases, J lost 0 bases, and 6 bases lay in between. CDR1 KGHSH and CDR2 LQKENI come from the germline V gene. CDR3 loop: CASSPKYSNQPQHF. In nucleotides, the CDR3 is TGTGCCAGCTCACCCAAATATAGCAATCAGCCCCAGCATTTT.

The rearrangement links TRBV19 to TRBJ1-1, with D uncertain. The germline gives CDR1 LNHDA, CDR2 SQIVND (reference sequence). V gave up 5 bases and J gave up 5 bases, with 18 bases separating them. The CDR3 is 15 amino acids. CDR3 DNA sequence: TGTGCCAGTAGTTCACCGGGCACGTCGGGGACTGAAGCTTTCTTT. Residues: CASSSPGTSGTEAFF.

The V and J genes are TRBV7-2 and TRBJ2-3; the D gene is possibly TRBD1 (5 bases). V was clipped by 2 bases and J by 5 bases, with 8 bases between them. Per the germline V gene, CDR1 is SGHTA and CDR2 is FQGNSA. There are 13 residues in the CDR3. The CDR3 spells CASSLLQGDTQYF. CDR3 sequence (DNA): TGTGCCAGCAGCTTACTGCAGGGAGATACGCAGTATTTT.

The chain employs TRBV4-1 and TRBJ1-1; D uncertain. The CDR3 totals 15 residues. Germline assignment: CDR1 MGHRA and CDR2 YSYEKL. The V end lost 1 base, the J end lost 4 bases, and 13 bases lay between the germline ends. The CDR3 region is CASSQVLQESTEAFF. CDR3 bases: TGCGCCAGCAGCCAAGTTCTTCAGGAGAGCACTGAAGCTTTCTTT.

The rearrangement uses TRBV2 and TRBJ2-3; D is unresolved. The CDR3 runs 13 residues. The germline CDR1 and CDR2 sequences are SNHLY and FYNNEI. CDR3 region: CARAPSRTDTQYF. Here the CDR3 DNA reads TGTGCGCGAGCCCCGTCCCGAACAGATACGCAGTATTTT.

The chain employs TRBV4-2 and TRBJ1-4; TRBD1 agrees at 8 bases. Per germline, CDR1 LGHNA and CDR2 YNFKEQ. The CDR3 runs to 15 residues. J gave up 8 bases and V 0 bases, and 5 bases lay outside the gene matches. CDR3 DNA sequence: TGTGCCAGCAGCCAAGATGACAGGGGCTTCGAAAAACTGTTTTTT. This gives the protein CASSQDDRGFEKLFF.

V usage is TRBV20-1 and J usage is TRBJ2-1; 14 nucleotides align to TRBD2. The CDR3 length is 15 residues. Germline V gene data show CDR1 as DFQATT and CDR2 as SNEGSKA (reference sequence). The junction had 6 bases not matched to a gene; V was cut back by 3 bases and J by 8 bases. CDR3 DNA: TGCAGTGCTAGTGCCGGGACTAGCGGGAGTCATGAGCAGTTCTTC. Encoded protein: CSASAGTSGSHEQFF.

The rearrangement uses TRBV4-1 and TRBJ2-1; D is unclear. The germline CDR1 and CDR2 sequences are MGHRA and YSYEKL. Trimming cost V 1 base and J 9 bases, with 10 bases left between them. The CDR3 runs 13 residues. CDR3 sequence (DNA): TGCGCCAGCAGCCAAGTGTTAGGTAGTGAGCAGTTCTTC. The encoded protein is CASSQVLGSEQFF.

J is TRBJ1-5 and V is TRBV5-5; tentatively, D is TRBD1 (5 bases). V was trimmed by 4 bases and J by 7 bases, leaving 15 bases between them. CDR3 length: 14 amino acids. Germline V gene sequence: CDR1 SGHKS, CDR2 YYEKEE (reference sequence). The chain's CDR3 is CASSAGGAWQPQHF. The CDR3 DNA sequence: TGTGCCAGCAGCGCCGGGGGAGCTTGGCAGCCCCAGCATTTT.

V is TRBV18 and J is TRBJ2-1; 8 nucleotides match TRBD2. The CDR3 runs 16 residues. Germline lookup yields CDR1 KGHSH and CDR2 LQKENI. The J segment lost 0 bases and the V segment lost 3 bases, leaving 4 bases of the junction unmatched. The CDR3 here is CASSPPGTSSYNEQFF. DNA for the CDR3: TGTGCCAGCTCACCGCCCGGGACTAGCTCCTACAATGAGCAGTTCTTC.

The rearrangement links TRBV5-4 to TRBJ2-1; no clear D gene. Germline V gives CDR1 SGHNT, CDR2 YYREEE (reference sequence). CDR3 length: 13 amino acids. The V end lost 2 bases, the J end lost 8 bases, and 11 bases lay between the germline ends. CDR3 DNA sequence: TGTGCCAGCAGCTTCCTTGCCGCTCATGAGCAGTTCTTC. Its protein is CASSFLAAHEQFF.

This chain joins TRBV7-9 and TRBJ1-5, with D possibly matching TRBD1 (6 bases). The CDR3 totals 13 residues. CDR1 and CDR2 (germline): SEHNR, FQNEAQ (reference sequence). V was pared by 3 bases and J by 7 bases, with 10 bases between. In nucleotides, the CDR3 is TGTGCCAGCAGCTTTGGGGACACACAGCCCCAGCATTTT. Translating it yields CASSFGDTQPQHF.

The chain recombines TRBV7-9 with TRBJ1-2; 7 nucleotides line up with TRBD1. The CDR3 consists of 13 residues. CDR1 is SEHNR, CDR2 FQNEAQ, per germline (reference sequence). The V segment lost 5 bases and the J segment 2 bases; nucleotides outside the gene matches: 2. In DNA form, the CDR3 reads TGTGCCAGCAGCCGGGGACAGAACTATGGCTACACCTTC. Translating gives CASSRGQNYGYTF.